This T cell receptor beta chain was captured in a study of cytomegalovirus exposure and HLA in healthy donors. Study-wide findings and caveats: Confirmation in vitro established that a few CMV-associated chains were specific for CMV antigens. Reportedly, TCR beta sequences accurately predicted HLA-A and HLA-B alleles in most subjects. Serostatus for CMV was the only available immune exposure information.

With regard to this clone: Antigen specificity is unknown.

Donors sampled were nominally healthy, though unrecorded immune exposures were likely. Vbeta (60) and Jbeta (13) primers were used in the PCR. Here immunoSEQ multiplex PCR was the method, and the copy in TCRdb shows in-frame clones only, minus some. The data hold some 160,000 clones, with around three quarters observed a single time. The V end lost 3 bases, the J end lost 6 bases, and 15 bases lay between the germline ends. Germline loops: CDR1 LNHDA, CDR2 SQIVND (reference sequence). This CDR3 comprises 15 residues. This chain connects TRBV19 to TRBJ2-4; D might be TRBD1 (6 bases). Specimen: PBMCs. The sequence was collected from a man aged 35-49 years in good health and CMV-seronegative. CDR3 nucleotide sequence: TGTGCCAGTAGTATCTCGGGGATGGACAGAAACATTCAGTACTTC. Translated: CASSISGMDRNIQYF.